The text below deals with one TCR beta chain. This may come from a read error, since a much larger clone is one base off. The data are from a study of T cells in Graves' hyperthyroidism and ophthalmopathy. The PBMCs were sourced from fresh peripheral blood (approximately 9 ml). Amplification of TCR beta CDR3 regions used RNA as the template. Researchers ran a first-round RT-PCR on the TCR CDR3 using the HTBI primer set. Using its own MiXCR run on the multiplex PCR reads, TCRdb lists one record per CDR3 protein. Counted here are around 690,000 distinct CDR3 sequences, less than 25% occurring once; the ten biggest clones make up roughly 30%. Germline CDR1 reads SGHRS; CDR2 reads YFSETQ. V was shortened by 4 bases and J by 8 bases, with 23 bases between the two germline ends. The CDR3 is made up of 16 amino acids.

The chain links TRBV5-1 to TRBJ2-3; a weak D match, TRBD1 (6 bases). This sequence was found in a man under 40 with Graves' ophthalmopathy. Sequenced input: blood. CDR3 nucleotide sequence: TGCGCCAGCAGCCCAGGGGCAGTGATTTCACAAGGTACGCAGTATTTT. This codes for CASSPGAVISQGTQYF.